The clone carrying this T cell receptor beta chain appeared many times. The antigen is undetermined. CDR3 length: 16 amino acids. Germline lookup yields CDR1 SGHTA and CDR2 FQGNSA. The V end lost 5 bases, the J end lost 7 bases, and 18 bases lay between the germline ends. The source material, RNA transcripts, was used to amplify TCR beta CDR3 regions. RT-PCR in the first round (using the HTBI primer set) targeted the TCR CDR3. A single record per CDR3 protein comes from TCRdb applying MiXCR to the multiplex PCR reads. This table has about 540,000 distinct CDR3 sequences, 46% appearing once. Researchers barred patients who had uncontrolled infection, other autoimmune disease, pregnancy or lactation. On the basis of clinical symptoms, serum thyroxine and TRAb, thyroid ultrasound and orbital computed tomography, diagnoses were made. This entry belongs to a study of T cells in Graves' hyperthyroidism and ophthalmopathy. Regarding the study as a whole: With a median lead of approximately 6.4 months before onset, the model predicted ophthalmopathy. Expanded thyroid clonotypes (above 0.001) were mostly also found in blood.

Input material: peripheral blood or thyroid tissue (not recorded which). This receptor was identified in a woman younger than 30 with Graves' hyperthyroidism. This sequence joins TRBV7-2 and TRBJ1-6; maybe TRBD1 (5 bases). This chain's CDR3 is CASSVYVVGVNSPLHF. CDR3 nucleotides: TGTGCCAGCAGCGTTTACGTAGTAGGGGTAAATTCACCCCTCCACTTT.